Listed below are T cell receptor beta chains from one sample, sequenced in a study of T cell repertoires in cytomegalovirus infection. No antigen is known for these receptors. One entry per CDR3 protein results from TCRdb running MiXCR on the reads. Found here are around 200,000 distinct CDR3 sequences, less than 50% of them singletons; the top ten hold approximately 60%. This material consisted of CD8+ T cells from cultured PBMCs, taken from culture after CMV antigen stimulation. Source of these receptors: a human donor in good health (CMV status not recorded). Some clones in this sample may be carry-over from other donors' samples. CDR3s leave out the opening cysteine and the closing phenylalanine or tryptophan. D genes are given only for firm matches.

V gene	J gene	D gene	CDR3 protein
TRBV27	TRBJ2-1	.	ASSPSSVDEQF
TRBV6-1	TRBJ2-2	TRBD2	ASVPWPSAGVHGELF
TRBV11-1	TRBJ2-3	TRBD2	ASSLGIGLAGADTQY
TRBV2	TRBJ2-1	.	ASSEGGDEQF
TRBV15	TRBJ2-5	.	ATSLQDRPYQETGEGETQY
TRBV7-9	TRBJ2-3	TRBD2	ASSPSGFTDTQY
TRBV11-2	TRBJ2-1	.	ASSLRKEASSYNEQF
TRBV6-1	TRBJ1-1	.	ASSPPPEGLNTEAF
TRBV7-6	TRBJ2-1	.	ASGRGRDEQF
TRBV28	TRBJ2-7	.	ASSPALYPGGILTYEQY
TRBV20-1	TRBJ2-7	.	SARPSAGTEWWEAYEQY
TRBV27	TRBJ2-1	TRBD2	ATMQRGWDSYNEQF
TRBV7-2	TRBJ2-3	TRBD2	ASSLVAGVLPSTDTQY
TRBV6-2/TRBV6-3	TRBJ2-7	TRBD2	ASELAGSDEQY
TRBV7-2	TRBJ1-2	.	ASSFVGPFDGYT
TRBV6-1	TRBJ2-7	.	ASSEYTLGSYEQY
TRBV2	TRBJ2-5	.	ASRFRGRDGETQY
TRBV6-5	TRBJ2-3	TRBD1	ASRLLTGEAGDTQY
TRBV7-6	TRBJ2-7	TRBD1	ASSASLGTGGEQY
TRBV12-3/TRBV12-4	TRBJ2-3	.	ASSQLWGTDTQY
TRBV11-2	TRBJ2-5	.	ASSLGTGQQETQY
TRBV7-9	TRBJ2-3	.	ASSSYLTDTQY
TRBV28	TRBJ1-3	TRBD1	ASRRDRPWNTIY
TRBV7-8	TRBJ2-1	.	ASSAGTEQF
TRBV27	TRBJ2-3	.	ASSLGKGRDTQY
TRBV20-1	TRBJ2-5	.	SAKRGMETQY
TRBV10-3	TRBJ2-2	.	AIEDPLPGGGELF
TRBV7-6	TRBJ2-1	.	ASSLPREQF
TRBV12-5	TRBJ1-1	.	ASKSLTPNTEAF
TRBV4-2	TRBJ2-1	TRBD2	ASSPTSGKIHEQF
TRBV30	TRBJ1-4	.	AWSSGNEKLF
TRBV19	TRBJ2-1	TRBD1	ASSISETGYNEQF
TRBV24-1	TRBJ1-5	.	ATTPCPNRNQPQH
TRBV7-2	TRBJ1-1	.	ASRSTVSTEAF
TRBV7-6	TRBJ2-6	TRBD1	ASSLGRGGDSGANVLT
TRBV7-6	TRBJ2-5	.	ASTGQYQETQY
TRBV6-5	TRBJ2-7	.	ASSYSSSISYEQY
TRBV2	TRBJ2-1	.	ASRRGSPTLNEQF
TRBV6-5	TRBJ2-2	TRBD2	ASSYLAVNTGELF
TRBV7-6	TRBJ2-7	.	ASSPGDFYEQY
TRBV27	TRBJ2-7	TRBD1	ASSFGTGIYEQY
TRBV19	TRBJ2-1	TRBD2	ASSIVAGRADNEQF
TRBV20-1	TRBJ2-5	.	SARDGPVGVETQY
TRBV12-3/TRBV12-4	TRBJ2-5	.	ASRPSAGQETQY
TRBV10-3	TRBJ1-6	.	AISGGELENSPLH
TRBV4-2	TRBJ2-1	TRBD2	ASSREGDFSSYNEQF
TRBV9	TRBJ1-1	.	ASSVEGGGTEAF
TRBV11-2	TRBJ2-1	TRBD2	ASSLERPGTSGEEQS
TRBV2	TRBJ1-1	TRBD1	ASGTGLNTEAF
TRBV3-1	TRBJ2-5	TRBD2	ASRGTRITETQY
TRBV12-3/TRBV12-4	TRBJ1-4	TRBD1	ASTSTGGGPREKLF
TRBV19	TRBJ1-2	.	ASPHLSYGYT
TRBV20-1	TRBJ2-1	TRBD2	SARDRPYRGDNEQF